This TCR beta chain was recovered during a study of immune evolution from preneoplasia to lung adenocarcinoma. The CDR3 has 16 residues. Germline CDR1 reads MNHEY; CDR2 reads SMNVEV (reference sequence). V was clipped by 6 bases and J by 2 bases; unmatched bases: 13. Only in-frame clones appear in the TCRdb table, and some are missing; sequencing was by immunoSEQ multiplex PCR. The sample has fewer than 14,000 clones; roughly 84% are singletons. Sequenced: FFPE minimally invasive lung adenocarcinoma tissue. The rearrangement links TRBV27 to TRBJ2-7, with 7 bases aligning to TRBD2. The sequence was obtained from a person aged 70 to 85 with lung adenocarcinoma. The chain's CDR3 is CASSLGVGGITYEQYF. Written as DNA, the CDR3 is TGTGCCAGCAGCTTGGGGGTCGGGGGGATCACCTACGAGCAGTACTTC.